The source of this T cell receptor beta chain is a study of cytomegalovirus exposure and HLA in healthy donors. General study findings and limits: Sequencing likely generated an artifact that appeared as a cluster of highly shared sequence variants.

V gave up 4 bases and J gave up 3 bases, with 6 bases separating them. The germline V gene has CDR1 MRHNA and CDR2 SNTAGT. The CDR3 is 12 amino acids. This clone was seen only once. Its target is not known. PCR employed 60 Vbeta and 13 Jbeta primers. Assay used: immunoSEQ multiplex PCR; TCRdb lists only in-frame clones, some missing. The data show 85,000 to 100,000 clones, less than 70% seen once. This clonotype was obtained from a human donor in good health. Specimen: PBMCs. The chain uses TRBV6-4 and TRBJ2-5; a possible D gene is TRBD1 (5 bases). CDR3 protein: CASSGGKETQYF. CDR3 in DNA: TGTGCCAGCAGTGGGGGCAAAGAGACCCAGTACTTC.